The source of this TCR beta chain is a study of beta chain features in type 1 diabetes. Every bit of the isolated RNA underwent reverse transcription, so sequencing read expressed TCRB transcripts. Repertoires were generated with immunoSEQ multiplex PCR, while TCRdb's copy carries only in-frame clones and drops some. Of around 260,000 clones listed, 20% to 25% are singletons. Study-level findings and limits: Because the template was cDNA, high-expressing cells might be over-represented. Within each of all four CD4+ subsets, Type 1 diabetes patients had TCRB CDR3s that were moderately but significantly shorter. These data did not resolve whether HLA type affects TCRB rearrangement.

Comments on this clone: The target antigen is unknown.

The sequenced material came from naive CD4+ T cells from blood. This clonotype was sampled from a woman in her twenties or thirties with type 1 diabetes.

The CDR3: CASSYLGGYGNQPQHF. DNA for the CDR3: TGTGCCAGCAGTTACTTGGGAGGGTATGGCAATCAGCCCCAGCATTTT. This rearrangement joins TRBV6-6 to TRBJ1-5; the D is unclear. Germline V lookup: CDR1 MNHNY, CDR2 SVGAGI (reference sequence). Trimming left V 1 base short and J 2 bases short, with 12 bases between. The CDR3 runs 16 residues.